The T cell receptor beta chain described here comes from a study of T cells after yellow fever vaccination. Study in general: Each low-cell-number fraction was prepared by means of SMART-Seq v4 Ultra Low Input.

It was through 5'RACE template switching that TCR cDNA was made, with a universal primer site and UMIs added. TCRdb re-called the 5' RACE reads through MiXCR, storing one row per CDR3 protein. The profile shows some 110,000 distinct CDR3 sequences, about 6.8% of them singletons. Per germline, CDR1 SGHRS and CDR2 YFSETQ. Deletions cut 5 bases from V and 2 bases from J, with 11 bases between. The CDR3 runs to 14 residues. This clonotype was counted many times. Sequenced here: CD4+ T cells sorted from PBMCs, sampled more than 40 days after the first yellow fever vaccination. This chain links TRBV5-1 with TRBJ1-5; D is perhaps TRBD1 (6 bases). The source of this sequence is a man aged 18-30 years who received the YFV17D yellow fever vaccine. The CDR3 protein is CASRPEGGNQPQHF. The CDR3 nucleotides are TGCGCCAGCAGGCCCGAGGGGGGCAATCAGCCCCAGCATTTT.